The TCR beta chain described here comes from a study of blood T cell repertoires in COVID-19. Study-level information: PBMCs, B-cell-depleted T cells, or T cells were the source of the cDNA or gDNA that made up the material.

Profiling relied on immunoSEQ multiplex PCR, and the TCRdb table lists in-frame clones only, not all of them. Of about 420,000 clones detected, about 87% appear once; the ten largest clones hold about 0.91%. Looked up from germline, CDR1 is DFQATT and CDR2 is SNEGSKA (reference sequence). V was pared by 6 bases and J by 8 bases, with 10 bases between. The CDR3 has 10 amino acids. The V call is TRBV20-1, the J call TRBJ1-2; no clear D. The clonotype originates from a man aged 18 to 29 with COVID-19, enrolled during active disease. Sequenced: peripheral blood. CDR3: CSARAEGYTF. CDR3 in DNA: TGCAGTGCGAGGGCGGAAGGCTACACCTTC.